Each of the 32 T cell receptor beta chains below was sequenced from the same sample in a study of shared clonotypes between healthy human individuals. Produced via immunoSEQ multiplex PCR; TCRdb's table is partial and in-frame only. The data contain approximately 2,300,000 clones, just under 95% of them singletons. Sequenced: naive CD4+ T cells from PBMCs. The subset: CD45RA+ positively selected. The receptors originated from a young man in good health. Some clones in this sample may be carry-over from other donors' samples.

This sequence joins TRBV6-5 and TRBJ1-2, with D perhaps matching TRBD1 (5 bases). The CDR3 covers 14 residues. Germline loops: CDR1 MNHEY, CDR2 SVGAGI. The ends were cut back, 4 bases at V and 5 bases at J, with 14 bases in the middle. CDR3 sequence: CASSSAGAAYGYTF. CDR3 DNA sequence: TGTGCCAGCAGTTCCGCTGGGGCGGCTTATGGCTACACCTTC.

This clone occurred a few times. The same CDR3 arises from other DNA sequences in this sample as well. V and J are TRBV9 and TRBJ1-1; no reliable D call. CDR1 SGDLS and CDR2 YYNGEE come from the germline V gene. There are 13 residues in the CDR3. Trimming removed 0 bases at V and 1 base at J, with 4 bases between. The CDR3 bases are TGTGCCAGCAGCGTAGTCTCGAACACTGAAGCTTTCTTT. The encoded protein is CASSVVSNTEAFF.

About this clone: This sample includes further DNA sequences coding for the same CDR3. V is TRBV28 and J is TRBJ1-2, with 8 bases fitting TRBD1. Germline loops: CDR1 MDHEN, CDR2 SYDVKM. There are 14 residues in the CDR3. Losses at the gene ends were 2 bases for V and 5 bases for J; bases not matched to a gene: 4. The CDR3 DNA reads as TGTGCCAGCAGTTTAGGACAGGGAAGTTATGGCTACACCTTC. This sequence encodes CASSLGQGSYGYTF.

The V gene is TRBV5-1, the J gene TRBJ2-7, with 7 bases fitting TRBD1. The CDR3 contains 13 residues. V was clipped by 3 bases and J by 9 bases; unmatched bases: 9. Per germline, CDR1 SGHRS and CDR2 YFSETQ. CDR3: CASSSGGLGLQYF. In nucleotides, the CDR3 is TGCGCCAGCAGCTCAGGGGGTTTGGGATTGCAGTACTTC.

The V and J genes are TRBV5-1 and TRBJ2-7; no firm D call. Germline V CDR1 and CDR2: SGHRS, YFSETQ. The CDR3 length is 11 residues. V dropped 4 bases and J dropped 4 bases, with 6 bases sitting between them. The CDR3 region has the DNA TGCGCCAGCAGCGACCTTTACGAGCAGTACTTC. Protein sequence: CASSDLYEQYF.

The chain employs TRBV6-1 and TRBJ1-1; no definite D call. This CDR3 contains 14 residues. The germline V gene encodes CDR1 MNHNS and CDR2 SASEGT. V lost 0 bases, J lost 4 bases, and 9 bases lay in between. The CDR3 sequence is CASSEAGRPTEAFF. The CDR3 DNA is TGTGCCAGCAGTGAAGCTGGCAGGCCCACTGAAGCTTTCTTT.

This clone showed up just once. The CDR3 here is CACIIGSGLTEAFF. CDR3 nucleotide sequence: TGTGCCTGCATTATAGGTTCTGGTCTCACTGAAGCTTTCTTT. The genes are TRBV30 and TRBJ1-1, with D uncertain. Germline V CDR1 and CDR2: GTSNPN, SVGIG (reference sequence). The CDR3 extends over 14 amino acids. Trimming removed 6 bases from V and 4 bases from J, with 18 bases in between. Complete variable domain (other parts from reference TRBV30 and TRBJ1-1): SQTIHQWPATLVQPVGSPLSLECTVEGTSNPNLYWYRQAAGRGLQLLFYSVGIGQISSEVPQNLSASRPQDRQFILSSKKLLLSDSGFYLCACIIGSGLTEAFFGQGTRLTVV.

A word on this clone: Other DNA sequences from this sample encode an identical CDR3 as well. The chain joins TRBV11-3 to TRBJ2-1; D is possibly TRBD1 (5 bases). CDR1 is SGHNT, CDR2 YENEEA, per germline. V was pared by 1 base and J by 3 bases, with 7 bases between. There are 14 residues in the CDR3. CDR3 in DNA: TGTGCCAGCAGCTTAGCAGGGAACTACAATGAGCAGTTCTTC. Protein: CASSLAGNYNEQFF.

This chain joins TRBV7-9 and TRBJ2-7; D gene uncertain. The CDR3 has 15 residues. The V end lost 4 bases, the J end lost 4 bases, and 17 bases lay between the germline ends. The V gene's germline CDR1 is SEHNR and CDR2 FQNEAQ (reference sequence). CDR3 nucleotide sequence: TGTGCCAGCAGCTCATCCGTGGGAATAGCTTACGAGCAGTACTTC. Translation: CASSSSVGIAYEQYF.

The chain combines TRBV7-2 with TRBJ1-5; D gene unclear. This CDR3 is built from 14 residues. V dropped 3 bases and J dropped 1 base, with 7 bases sitting between them. Germline-derived CDR1 and CDR2 are SGHTA and FQGNSA. CDR3 coding DNA: TGTGCCAGCAGCTTTGACGGGAGCAATCAGCCCCAGCATTTT. Protein product: CASSFDGSNQPQHF.

This sequence joins TRBV29-1 and TRBJ1-2; D is possibly TRBD1 (6 bases). Germline V gene data show CDR1 as SQVTM and CDR2 as ANQGSEA. The V end lost 4 bases, the J end lost 4 bases, and 10 bases lay between the germline ends. The CDR3 contains 12 residues. In DNA, the CDR3 is TGCAGCGTTGCCGGGGGGGCCTATGGCTACACCTTC. Translating it yields CSVAGGAYGYTF.

This chain connects TRBV9 to TRBJ2-7, with 8 bases aligning to TRBD2. Trimming at V came to 3 bases and at J to 3 bases, leaving 8 bases not matched to a gene. Germline loops: CDR1 SGDLS, CDR2 YYNGEE. This CDR3 has 15 residues. The CDR3 bases are TGTGCCAGCAGCGCGGGGACTAGTTTTATCTACGAGCAGTACTTC. Amino acid sequence: CASSAGTSFIYEQYF.

This clone was picked up one time. This chain connects TRBV13 to TRBJ2-2; D gene uncertain. The CDR3 extends over 17 amino acids. The V end lost 5 bases, the J end lost 1 base, and 17 bases lay between the germline ends. Per germline, CDR1 PRHDT and CDR2 FYEKMQ (reference sequence). The CDR3 here is CASSPHYLGENTGELFF. DNA for the CDR3: TGTGCCAGCAGCCCCCACTATTTAGGAGAGAACACCGGGGAGCTGTTTTTT.

J is TRBJ2-1 and V is TRBV28, with 13 bases aligning to TRBD2. J was trimmed by 2 bases and V by 7 bases; bases with no gene match: 17. The CDR3 extends over 20 amino acids. Per the germline V gene, CDR1 is MDHEN and CDR2 is SYDVKM. As DNA, the CDR3 is TGTGCCAGCACTAACATGACTAGCGGGAGGTTTGGTCGCCCCTACAATGAGCAGTTCTTC. Protein sequence: CASTNMTSGRFGRPYNEQFF.

The rearrangement uses TRBV4-2 and TRBJ1-1, with D uncertain. CDR1 and CDR2 (germline): LGHNA, YNFKEQ. This CDR3 has 15 amino acids. V dropped 0 bases and J dropped 0 bases, with 8 bases sitting between them. CDR3: CASSQDQDLNTEAFF. DNA of the CDR3: TGTGCCAGCAGCCAAGATCAGGACCTGAACACTGAAGCTTTCTTT.

This chain uses TRBV18 with TRBJ2-7, with a weak D call TRBD1 (6 bases). V dropped 3 bases and J dropped 2 bases, with 14 bases sitting between them. Germline V lookup: CDR1 KGHSH, CDR2 LQKENI. There are 15 residues in the CDR3. Here the CDR3 reads CASSPFAGAPYEQYF. The CDR3 DNA follows: TGTGCCAGCTCACCCTTCGCAGGGGCCCCCTACGAGCAGTACTTC.

CDR3 coding DNA: TGTGCCAGCAGTCCAGACAGGGGACCCTCCTACGAGCAGTACTTC. Protein: CASSPDRGPSYEQYF. The chain combines TRBV6-5 with TRBJ2-7; TRBD1 matches 8 bases. Germline CDR1 reads MNHEY; CDR2 reads SVGAGI. V shed 5 bases and J 0 bases; nucleotides not matched to a gene: 6. This CDR3 spans 15 amino acids.

Regarding this clone: In the same sample, other DNA sequences code for this CDR3. The chain carries TRBV7-3 and TRBJ2-7; 9 bases are shared with TRBD2. The CDR3 sequence is 14 residues long. The germline V gene encodes CDR1 SGHTA and CDR2 FQGTGA. V gave up 3 bases and J gave up 5 bases; unmatched junction bases: 5. The CDR3 DNA is TGTGCCAGCAGCTTGAGTAGCGGGAGCCACGAGCAGTACTTC. Its protein product is CASSLSSGSHEQYF. The full variable domain, its missing parts supplied by reference TRBV7-3 and TRBJ2-7, is GAGVSQTPSNKVTEKGKYVELRCDPISGHTALYWYRQSLGQGPEFLIYFQGTGAADDSGLPNDRFFAVRPEGSVSTLKIQRTERGDSAVYLCASSLSSGSHEQYFGPGTRLTVT.

This clone was detected only once. This sequence joins TRBV9 and TRBJ1-4; possibly TRBD1 for D (5 bases). Germline-derived CDR1 and CDR2 are SGDLS and YYNGEE. The CDR3 consists of 15 residues. V lost 0 bases and J 7 bases, leaving 13 bases between the germline ends. CDR3 region: CASSVAQGRTEKLFF. CDR3 in DNA: TGTGCCAGCAGCGTAGCTCAGGGAAGAACTGAAAAACTGTTTTTT.

The CDR3, as DNA: TGTGCCAGTCGGGTATCCCTCAATCAGCCCCAGCATTTT. This codes for CASRVSLNQPQHF. V and J are TRBV2 and TRBJ1-5; D not certain. V lost 9 bases to trimming and J lost 3 bases, with 12 bases between them. Germline lookup yields CDR1 SNHLY and CDR2 FYNNEI. This CDR3 comprises 13 residues.

The chain couples TRBV11-2 to TRBJ1-5; 11 nucleotides match TRBD1. Germline assignment: CDR1 SGHAT and CDR2 FQNNGV. CDR3 size: 15 residues. J was trimmed by 5 bases and V by 5 bases; bases with no gene match: 5. CDR3 nucleotides: TGTGCCAGCAGCCACGGGACAGGGGGTTATCAGCCCCAGCATTTT. Translated, it gives CASSHGTGGYQPQHF.

Here the CDR3 reads CASSTRQALNEKLFF. In DNA, the CDR3 is TGTGCCAGCAGTACGCGACAGGCCCTTAATGAAAAACTGTTTTTT. The V and J genes are TRBV28 and TRBJ1-4; D is possibly TRBD1 (6 bases). This CDR3 is 15 amino acids long. V dropped 5 bases and J dropped 4 bases, with 14 bases sitting between them. CDR1 and CDR2 from the germline V gene are MDHEN and SYDVKM.

This clone was seen just once. The chain uses TRBV7-9 and TRBJ2-3; D not certain. V gave up 3 bases and J gave up 4 bases, with 8 bases separating them. Germline V gene sequence: CDR1 SEHNR, CDR2 FQNEAQ (reference sequence). This CDR3 spans 13 amino acids. DNA of the CDR3: TGTGCCAGCAGCTTCCTGCCCCCAGATACGCAGTATTTT. The encoded protein is CASSFLPPDTQYF.

In its sample, this clone was seen once. The rearrangement links TRBV6-1 to TRBJ2-7; D is ambiguous. The CDR3 spans 11 residues. CDR1 and CDR2 (germline): MNHNS, SASEGT. V gave up 7 bases and J gave up 4 bases, with 8 bases separating them. CDR3 sequence (DNA): TGTGCCAGCACAGACCAGTACGAGCAGTACTTC. Protein product: CASTDQYEQYF.

The rearrangement links TRBV5-4 to TRBJ2-1, with a tentative D call TRBD1 (5 bases). Trimming took 0 bases from V and 9 from J, leaving 10 bases between them. This CDR3 region has 13 residues. Germline values: CDR1 SGHNT, CDR2 YYREEE (reference sequence). As DNA, the CDR3 is TGTGCCAGCAGCTTGGGCAGGGAAACTGAGCAGTTCTTC. Encoded protein: CASSLGRETEQFF.

The CDR3 here is CASSLVSSGRAGPYEQYF. For the CDR3, the DNA is TGTGCCAGCAGCTTGGTGTCTAGCGGGAGGGCGGGGCCCTACGAGCAGTACTTC. V gene TRBV5-6 combines with J gene TRBJ2-7; TRBD2 aligns across 12 bases. This CDR3 has 18 residues. Germline CDR1 reads SGHDT; CDR2 reads YYEEEE. The V and J ends lost 0 bases and 2 bases, in that order; junction bases with no gene match: 9.

V gene TRBV7-2 combines with J gene TRBJ2-3, with D possibly matching TRBD1 (6 bases). Germline CDR1 is SGHTA and CDR2 is FQGNSA. The CDR3 length is 14 residues. V lost 4 bases to trimming and J lost 3 bases, with 11 bases between them. This CDR3 is CASSSGVGTDTQYF. CDR3 nucleotide sequence: TGTGCCAGCAGCTCAGGGGTGGGGACAGATACGCAGTATTTT.

The J gene is TRBJ2-3, the V gene TRBV7-2, with D perhaps TRBD2 (6 bases). Germline V CDR1 and CDR2: SGHTA, FQGNSA. V lost 6 bases and J lost 0, with 13 bases in between. The CDR3 contains 15 residues. The CDR3, as DNA: TGTGCCAGCAGTCTGGACGGGACTAGCACAGATACGCAGTATTTT. Residues: CASSLDGTSTDTQYF.

The rearrangement uses TRBV21-1 and TRBJ2-3; the table's D call, TRBD1, has no DNA check behind it. TRBV21-1 is reported as a pseudogene. CDR3 length equals 18 residues. CDR3: CASLSPGQGQRGTDTQYF. In nucleotides, the CDR3 is TGTGCCAGCCTCTCCCCGGGACAGGGCCAGAGGGGCACAGATACGCAGTATTTT.

The V and J genes are TRBV27 and TRBJ2-3, with TRBD2 matching over 10 bases. The CDR3 sequence is 15 residues long. V was pared by 2 bases and J by 6 bases, with 5 bases of the junction left unmatched. Germline CDR1 is MNHEY and CDR2 is SMNVEV (reference sequence). The CDR3 reads CASSLEAGGPDTQYF. CDR3 nucleotide sequence: TGTGCCAGCAGTTTAGAAGCGGGAGGGCCTGATACGCAGTATTTT.

This sequence joins TRBV7-9 and TRBJ1-1, with 9 bases fitting TRBD1. Germline V gives CDR1 SEHNR, CDR2 FQNEAQ (reference sequence). V lost 5 bases and J lost 2; bases outside the gene matches: 15. This CDR3 has 18 residues. The CDR3 region is CASSAVGPGQGENTEAFF. The CDR3 nucleotides are TGTGCCAGCAGCGCGGTCGGGCCGGGACAGGGAGAAAACACTGAAGCTTTCTTT.

The chain carries TRBV28 and TRBJ2-3; D is unclear. Germline assignment: CDR1 MDHEN and CDR2 SYDVKM. The CDR3 is made up of 15 amino acids. The ends were cut back, 4 bases at V and 0 bases at J, with 11 bases in the middle. The CDR3 is CASSYAGTSTDTQYF. The CDR3, as DNA: TGTGCCAGCAGTTACGCAGGCACTAGCACAGATACGCAGTATTTT.